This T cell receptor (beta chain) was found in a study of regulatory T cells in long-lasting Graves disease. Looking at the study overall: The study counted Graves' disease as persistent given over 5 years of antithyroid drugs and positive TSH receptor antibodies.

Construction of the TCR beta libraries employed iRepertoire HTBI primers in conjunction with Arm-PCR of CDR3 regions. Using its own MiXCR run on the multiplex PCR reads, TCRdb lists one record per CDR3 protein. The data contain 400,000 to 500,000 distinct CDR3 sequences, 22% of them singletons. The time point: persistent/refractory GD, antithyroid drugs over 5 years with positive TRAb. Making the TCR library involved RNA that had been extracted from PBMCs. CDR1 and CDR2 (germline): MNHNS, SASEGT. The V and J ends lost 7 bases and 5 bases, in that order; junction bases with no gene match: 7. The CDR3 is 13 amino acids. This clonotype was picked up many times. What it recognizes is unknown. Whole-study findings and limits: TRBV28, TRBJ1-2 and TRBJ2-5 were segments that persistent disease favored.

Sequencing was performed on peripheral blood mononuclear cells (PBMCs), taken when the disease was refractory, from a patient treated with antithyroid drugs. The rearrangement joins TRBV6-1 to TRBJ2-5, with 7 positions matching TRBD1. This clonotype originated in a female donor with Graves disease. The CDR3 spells CASIGTAGETQYF. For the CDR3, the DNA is TGTGCCAGCATCGGGACAGCTGGGGAGACCCAGTACTTC.